The clone carrying this TCR beta chain appeared a few times. Its target is not known. The data stem from a study of blood T cells in healthy people across ages. Study outcomes and limitations: The long-lived group displayed more naive CD4+ cells, plus higher diversity, than the aged donors did.

Primed by a sample-barcoded 5' primer and a J-beta primer mix, a second PCR proceeded for about 6 to 11 cycles. In TCRdb, the 5' RACE reads were re-called with MiXCR into one record per CDR3 protein. The sample records more than 700,000 distinct CDR3 sequences, about 48% being singletons. V lost 3 bases, J lost 6 bases, and 3 bases stayed unmatched. CDR3 length: 15 residues. The receptor comes from a man older than 75 in good health. The sequencing input was blood. J is TRBJ2-1 and V is TRBV12-3 or TRBV12-4, with 12 nucleotides matching TRBD2. The CDR3 sequence: CASSFPSGRVNEQFF. In DNA, the CDR3 is TGTGCCAGCAGTTTCCCTAGCGGGAGGGTCAATGAGCAGTTCTTC.